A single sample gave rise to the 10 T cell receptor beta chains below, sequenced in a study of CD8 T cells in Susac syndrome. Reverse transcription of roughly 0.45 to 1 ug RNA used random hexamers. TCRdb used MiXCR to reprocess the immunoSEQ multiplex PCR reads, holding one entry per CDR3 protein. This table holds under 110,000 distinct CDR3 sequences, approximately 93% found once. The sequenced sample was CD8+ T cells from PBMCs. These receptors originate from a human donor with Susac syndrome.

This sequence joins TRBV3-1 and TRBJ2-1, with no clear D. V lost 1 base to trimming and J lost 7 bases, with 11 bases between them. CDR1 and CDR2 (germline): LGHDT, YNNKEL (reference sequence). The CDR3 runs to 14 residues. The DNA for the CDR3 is TGTGCCAGCAGCCAAGTGGTTAGCAGTAATGAGCAGTTCTTC. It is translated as CASSQVVSSNEQFF.

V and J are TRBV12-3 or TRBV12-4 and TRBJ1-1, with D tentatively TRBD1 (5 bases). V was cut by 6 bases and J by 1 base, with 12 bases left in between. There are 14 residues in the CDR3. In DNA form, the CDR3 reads TGTGCCAGCAGCATAAACAGGTGGAACACTGAAGCTTTCTTT. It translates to CASSINRWNTEAFF.

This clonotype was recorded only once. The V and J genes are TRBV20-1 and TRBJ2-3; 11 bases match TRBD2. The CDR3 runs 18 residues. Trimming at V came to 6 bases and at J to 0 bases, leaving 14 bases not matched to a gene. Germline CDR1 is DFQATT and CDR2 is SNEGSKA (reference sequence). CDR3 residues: CSAPDPLAGGYSTDTQYF. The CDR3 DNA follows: TGCAGTGCCCCAGACCCGCTAGCGGGGGGATATAGCACAGATACGCAGTATTTT.

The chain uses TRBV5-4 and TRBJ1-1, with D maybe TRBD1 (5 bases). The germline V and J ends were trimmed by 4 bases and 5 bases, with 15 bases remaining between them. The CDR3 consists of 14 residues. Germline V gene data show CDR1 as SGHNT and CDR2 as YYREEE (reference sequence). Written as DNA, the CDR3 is TGTGCCAGCAGCACCCGGGGGGGTGGAACTGAAGCTTTCTTT. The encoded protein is CASSTRGGGTEAFF. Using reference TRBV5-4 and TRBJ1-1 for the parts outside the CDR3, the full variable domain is ETGVTQSPTHLIKTRGQQVTLRCSSQSGHNTVSWYQQALGQGPQFIFQYYREEENGRGNFPPRFSGLQFPNYSSELNVNALELDDSALYLCASSTRGGGTEAFFGQGTRLTVV.

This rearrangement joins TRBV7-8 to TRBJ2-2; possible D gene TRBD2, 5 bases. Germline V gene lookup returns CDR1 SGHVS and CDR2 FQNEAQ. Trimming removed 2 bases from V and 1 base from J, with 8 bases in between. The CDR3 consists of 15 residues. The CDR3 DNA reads TGTGCCAGCAGCTTATCCCGGGGGAACACCGGGGAGCTGTTTTTT. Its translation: CASSLSRGNTGELFF.

The CDR3 loop reads CASSSVAGGVNNEQFF. The CDR3 DNA follows: TGTGCCAGCAGCTCCGTCGCGGGCGGGGTTAACAATGAGCAGTTCTTC. The chain carries TRBV7-9 and TRBJ2-1; TRBD2 is a possible D gene (6 bases). The CDR3 has 16 amino acids. CDR1 is SEHNR, CDR2 FQNEAQ, per germline (reference sequence). V was clipped by 4 bases and J by 5 bases, with 18 bases between them.

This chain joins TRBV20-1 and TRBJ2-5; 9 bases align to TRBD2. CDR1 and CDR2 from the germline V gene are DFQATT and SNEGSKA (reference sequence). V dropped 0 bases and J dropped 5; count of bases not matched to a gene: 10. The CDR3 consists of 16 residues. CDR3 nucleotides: TGCAGTGCTAGAGATCACGGGCGGGGGGGCCCGGAGACCCAGTACTTC. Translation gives CSARDHGRGGPETQYF.

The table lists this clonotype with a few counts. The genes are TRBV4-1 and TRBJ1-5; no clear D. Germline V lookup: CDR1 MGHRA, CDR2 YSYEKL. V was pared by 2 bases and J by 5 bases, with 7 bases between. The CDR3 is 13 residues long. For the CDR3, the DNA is TGCGCCAGCAGCCAACCCTTTGATCAGCCCCAGCATTTT. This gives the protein CASSQPFDQPQHF.

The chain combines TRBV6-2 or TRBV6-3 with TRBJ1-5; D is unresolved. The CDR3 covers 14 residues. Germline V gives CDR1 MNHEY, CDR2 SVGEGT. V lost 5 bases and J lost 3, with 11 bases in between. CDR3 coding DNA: TGTGCCAGCAGTCCCTCGGGGTACAATCAGCCCCAGCATTTT. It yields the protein CASSPSGYNQPQHF.

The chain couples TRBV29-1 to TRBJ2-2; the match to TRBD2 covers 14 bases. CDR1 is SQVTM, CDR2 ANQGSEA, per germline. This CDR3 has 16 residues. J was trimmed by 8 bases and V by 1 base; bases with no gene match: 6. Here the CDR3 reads CSVEGGLAGVAGELFF. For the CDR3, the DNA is TGCAGCGTTGAAGGGGGACTAGCGGGGGTTGCTGGGGAGCTGTTTTTT.